The next 2 T cell receptor beta chains were all read from a single sample in a study of PD-L1 blockade in urothelial cancer. The assay was immunoSEQ multiplex PCR, and TCRdb's table has in-frame clones only and misses some. This table holds 30,000 to 35,000 clones, around 82% found once. Time point here: pretreatment peripheral blood. Sequencing used PBMCs, obtained around atezolizumab (anti-PD-L1) treatment. The receptors here all came from a man aged 60 to 75 with urothelial cancer.

CDR3 sequence (DNA): TGTGCCAGCAGGCGTAGGCCGGGACTAGCGGGAGGAAGGGACAATGAGCAGTTCTTC. It translates to CASRRRPGLAGGRDNEQFF. This chain connects TRBV7-2 to TRBJ2-1; 15 nucleotides match TRBD2. Germline V gives CDR1 SGHTA, CDR2 FQGNSA. J gave up 5 bases and V 6 bases, and 14 bases lay outside the gene matches. This CDR3 spans 19 amino acids.

The DNA for the CDR3 is TGTGCCAGCAGTTTTGGGGACATTTTCACAGATACGCAGTATTTT. Protein product: CASSFGDIFTDTQYF. J is TRBJ2-3 and V is TRBV6-5, with a tentative D call TRBD1 (6 bases). V gave up 4 bases and J gave up 2 bases, with 13 bases separating them. The germline gives CDR1 MNHEY, CDR2 SVGAGI. CDR3 length: 15 amino acids.